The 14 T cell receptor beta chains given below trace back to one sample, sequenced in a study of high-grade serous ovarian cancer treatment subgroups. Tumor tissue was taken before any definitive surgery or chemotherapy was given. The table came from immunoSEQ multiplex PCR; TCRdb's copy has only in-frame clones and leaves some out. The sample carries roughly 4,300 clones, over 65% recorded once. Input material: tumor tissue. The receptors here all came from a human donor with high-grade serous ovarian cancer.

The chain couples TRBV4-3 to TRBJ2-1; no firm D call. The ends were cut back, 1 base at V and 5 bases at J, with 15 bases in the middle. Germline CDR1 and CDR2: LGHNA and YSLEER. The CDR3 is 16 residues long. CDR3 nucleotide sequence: TGCGCCAGCAGCCAAGCTTATCCGGTGACTCACAATGAGCAGTTCTTC. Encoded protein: CASSQAYPVTHNEQFF.

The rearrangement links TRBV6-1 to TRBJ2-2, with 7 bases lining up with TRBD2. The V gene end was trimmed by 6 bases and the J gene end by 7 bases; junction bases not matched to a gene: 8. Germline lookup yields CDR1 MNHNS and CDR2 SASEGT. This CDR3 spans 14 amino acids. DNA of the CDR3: TGTGCCAGCAGCGGCCGGGGGGAGGTCGGGGAGCTGTTTTTT. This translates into CASSGRGEVGELFF.

CDR3 DNA sequence: TGCGCCAGCAGCCAAGATCAAGCCCTAAATCAGCCCCAGCATTTT. Translated: CASSQDQALNQPQHF. The chain couples TRBV4-3 to TRBJ1-5, with unresolved D. This CDR3 is 15 amino acids long. Germline CDR1 is LGHNA and CDR2 is YSLEER. V was cut by 0 bases and J by 4 bases, with 10 bases left in between.

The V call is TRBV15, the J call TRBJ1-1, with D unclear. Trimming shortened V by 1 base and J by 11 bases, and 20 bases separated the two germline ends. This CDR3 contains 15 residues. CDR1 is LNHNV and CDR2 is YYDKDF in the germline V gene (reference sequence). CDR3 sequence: CATSRVGELTSRAFF. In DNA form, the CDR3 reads TGTGCCACCAGCAGAGTTGGGGAACTGACATCGCGTGCTTTCTTT.

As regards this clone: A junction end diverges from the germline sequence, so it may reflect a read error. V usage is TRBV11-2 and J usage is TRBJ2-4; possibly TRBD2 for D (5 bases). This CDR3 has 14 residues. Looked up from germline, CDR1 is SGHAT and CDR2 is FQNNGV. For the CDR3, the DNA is TGTGCCAGCAGCTTAGGTCTAGCCAAAAGCATTCAGTACTTC. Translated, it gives CASSLGLAKSIQYF.

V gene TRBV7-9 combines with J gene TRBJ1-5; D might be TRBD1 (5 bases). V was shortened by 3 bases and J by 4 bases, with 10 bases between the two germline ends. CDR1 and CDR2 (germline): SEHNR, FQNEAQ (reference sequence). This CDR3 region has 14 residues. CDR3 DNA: TGTGCCAGCAGCTTGGGGACGGGTAATCAGCCCCAGCATTTT. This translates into CASSLGTGNQPQHF. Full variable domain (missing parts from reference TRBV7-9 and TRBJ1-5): DTGVSQNPRHKITKRGQNVTFRCDPISEHNRLYWYRQTLGQGPEFLTYFQNEAQLEKSRLLSDRFSAERPKGSFSTLEIQRTEQGDSAMYLCASSLGTGNQPQHFGDGTRLSIL.

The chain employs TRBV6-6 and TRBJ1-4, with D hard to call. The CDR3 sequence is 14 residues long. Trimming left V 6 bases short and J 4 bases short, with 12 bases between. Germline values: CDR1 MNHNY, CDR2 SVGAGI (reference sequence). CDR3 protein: CASSSRTVNEKLFF. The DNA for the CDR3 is TGTGCCAGCAGCAGCCGGACCGTTAATGAAAAACTGTTTTTT.

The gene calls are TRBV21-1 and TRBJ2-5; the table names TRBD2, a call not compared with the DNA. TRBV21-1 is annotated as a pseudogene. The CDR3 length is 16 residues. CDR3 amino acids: CASSSDATLFSETQYF. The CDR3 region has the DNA TGTGCCAGCAGTAGCGACGCTACACTTTTCTCTGAGACCCAGTACTTC.

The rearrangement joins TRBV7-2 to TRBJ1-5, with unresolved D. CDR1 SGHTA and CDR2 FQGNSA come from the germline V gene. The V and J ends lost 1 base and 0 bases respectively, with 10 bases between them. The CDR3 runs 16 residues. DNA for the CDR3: TGTGCCAGCAGCTTAGTTTTGGGTTATAGCAATCAGCCCCAGCATTTT. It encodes CASSLVLGYSNQPQHF.

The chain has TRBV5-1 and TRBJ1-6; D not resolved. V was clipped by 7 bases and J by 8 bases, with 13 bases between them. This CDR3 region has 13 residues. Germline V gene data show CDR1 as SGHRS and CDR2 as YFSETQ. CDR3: CASSERSDSPLHF. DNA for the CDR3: TGCGCCAGCTCGGAACGTTCTGATTCACCCCTCCACTTT.

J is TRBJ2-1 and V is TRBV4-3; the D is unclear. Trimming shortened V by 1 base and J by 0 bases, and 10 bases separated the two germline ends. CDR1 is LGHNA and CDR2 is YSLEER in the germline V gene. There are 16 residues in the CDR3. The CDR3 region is CASSQGNPSSYNEQFF. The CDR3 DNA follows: TGCGCCAGCAGCCAAGGGAACCCAAGCTCCTACAATGAGCAGTTCTTC.

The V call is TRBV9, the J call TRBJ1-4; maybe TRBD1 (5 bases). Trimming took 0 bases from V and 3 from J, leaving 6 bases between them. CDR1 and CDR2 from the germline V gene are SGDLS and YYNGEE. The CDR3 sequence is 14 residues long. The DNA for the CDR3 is TGTGCCAGCAGCGTAGGGGGGTCTAATGAAAAACTGTTTTTT. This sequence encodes CASSVGGSNEKLFF.

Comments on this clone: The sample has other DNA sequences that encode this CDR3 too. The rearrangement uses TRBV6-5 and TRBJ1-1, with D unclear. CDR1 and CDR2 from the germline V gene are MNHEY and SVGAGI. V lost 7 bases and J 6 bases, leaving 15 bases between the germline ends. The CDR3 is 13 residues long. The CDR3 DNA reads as TGTGCCAGCAACCTCCCCGGGGAGTCTGAAGCTTTCTTT. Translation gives CASNLPGESEAFF.

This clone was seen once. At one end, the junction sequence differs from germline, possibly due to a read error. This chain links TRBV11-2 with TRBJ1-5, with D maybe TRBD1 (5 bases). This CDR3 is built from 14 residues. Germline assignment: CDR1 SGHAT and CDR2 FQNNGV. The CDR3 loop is CANSLGVGNQPQHF. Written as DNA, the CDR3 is TGTGCCAACAGCTTGGGGGTAGGCAATCAGCCCCAGCATTTT.